This T cell receptor beta chain is from a study of cytomegalovirus exposure and HLA in healthy donors. A note on this clone: Its matching antigen is unknown.

Broader study findings: Later analysis identified several of the most significant clusters that appeared linked to common viral pathogens. A list of more than 150 TCR beta chains associated with cytomegalovirus was given.

Primers included in the PCR were 60 Vbeta and 13 Jbeta primers. Study processing details: The count from a later analysis was roughly 80 million unique TCR beta chains, about 9.9 million of them shared. Assay used: immunoSEQ multiplex PCR; TCRdb lists only in-frame clones, some missing. The V and J calls and clone size were taken over from that table, and D and trimming were inferred from the DNA. The repertoire holds roughly 140,000 clones, 60% to 80% seen once, with about 4.7% in the top ten. The V gene's germline CDR1 is LNHDA and CDR2 SQIVND (reference sequence). The V and J ends lost 7 bases and 5 bases respectively, with 8 bases between them. CDR3 length: 11 residues.

The genes are TRBV19 and TRBJ2-5; possibly TRBD2 for D (5 bases). This clonotype was obtained from a male donor in good health and CMV-seronegative. Sequencing used PBMCs. DNA for the CDR3: TGTGCCAGTAAAGAGCGGGAGACCCAGTACTTC. Translating it yields CASKERETQYF.